This TCR beta chain emerged from a study of T-cell memory formation after mild COVID-19. Across the study: Largely, the TCR clusters proved donor specific.

Overall study findings and caveats: Pre-infection memory harbored some responding clones, suggesting cross-reactive memory joined.

This CDR3 spans 13 amino acids. Per the germline V gene, CDR1 is SGHTA and CDR2 is FQGTGA. With 8 bases removed from V and 2 bases from J, the gap between germline ends came to 11 bases. The 5'RACE method, run with constant-segment primers, produced TCR alpha and TCR beta cDNA libraries (carrying sample barcodes and UMIs). MiXCR, run by TCRdb on the 5' RACE reads, gives a single entry per CDR3 protein. Of some 210,000 distinct CDR3 sequences in the sample, roughly a tenth were seen once. A remark on this clonotype: What it recognizes is unknown.

The sample taken for sequencing was PBMCs or a T cell subset sorted from them (not recorded which). The TCR sequence derives from a man aged 18 to 29 who had mild COVID-19 (a few samples of this study predate the infection). Cell type and time point are not known. This chain joins TRBV7-3 and TRBJ2-3, with D tentatively TRBD1 or TRBD2 (5 bases each). CDR3 sequence: CASGDGPTDTQYF. For the CDR3, the DNA is TGTGCCAGCGGGGACGGACCCACAGATACGCAGTATTTT.